The entry below describes one TCR beta chain. The antigen remains undetermined. The CDR3 sequence is 14 residues long. Trimming stripped 2 bases from V and 2 bases from J, with 12 bases between. CDR1 is GTSNPN and CDR2 is SVGIG in the germline V gene (reference sequence). The sample is drawn from a study of human versus mouse CDR3 diversity and MHC coevolution. Study background: Each sample yielded about 0.6 x 10^7 to 1.8 x 10^7 valid reads.

Cells were CD45RO-negative CD62L-positive naive CD4 T cells sorted from PBMCs. Study-level results: iCHAO1 estimated the human TCR beta repertoire at 1.5 million to 2 million clonotypes. Human T cells were selected on more than five MHC II alleles.

Only in-frame clones appear in the TCRdb table, and some are missing; sequencing was by immunoSEQ multiplex PCR. The sample has tens of thousands of clones, about 94% seen once; the top ten hold about 1.4%. Sequencing was done on a sample of naive CD4+ T cells from blood. Stated subset: CD45RO-negative CD62L-positive naive CD4 T cells. The rearrangement uses TRBV30 and TRBJ1-2; perhaps TRBD1 as D (6 bases). This sequence was found in a person aged 30-69 years in good health. The CDR3: CAWSLGTTNYGYTF. The DNA for the CDR3 is TGTGCCTGGAGTTTGGGGACAACCAACTATGGCTACACCTTC.